A single sample is the source of the 27 T cell receptor beta chains below, sequenced in a study of blood T cell repertoires in COVID-19 (TCRdb year 2020). Library method: the immunoSEQ multiplex PCR assay. The clones in this table, taken by TCRdb from immuneACCESS, are in-frame only. Not every clone is retained; where verified, under half of the shortfall comes from an unresolved V gene, and the cause of the rest is unknown. Across this sample there are roughly 100,000 clones, with around 88% seen only once. 25% of the sample is held by the ten biggest clonotypes. Sequenced: peripheral blood. Every receptor here comes from a human donor in a cohort sampled during active COVID-19.

The V and J genes are TRBV7-2 and TRBJ1-6; 9 bases line up with TRBD1. Unmatched junction bases numbered 6, after V lost 1 base and J lost 11 bases. The CDR3 has 15 amino acids. CDR1 is SGHTA and CDR2 is FQGNSA in the germline V gene. CDR3 sequence: CASSLGGTGTTPLHF. The CDR3 DNA reads as TGTGCCAGCAGCTTAGGTGGGACAGGGACGACACCCCTCCACTTT.

This sequence joins TRBV13 and TRBJ2-1; 7 positions match TRBD2. V gave up 1 base and J gave up 0 bases; unmatched junction bases: 3. CDR1 and CDR2 from the germline V gene are PRHDT and FYEKMQ (reference sequence). The length of the CDR3 is 16 residues. CDR3 sequence reads: CASSLVPSGSYNEQFF. In DNA form, the CDR3 reads TGTGCCAGCAGCTTAGTTCCTAGCGGCTCCTACAATGAGCAGTTCTTC.

The CDR3 region is CASSEGAQQDQPQHF. CDR3 coding DNA: TGTGCCAGCAGTGAAGGGGCCCAGCAGGATCAGCCCCAGCATTTT. V usage is TRBV6-1 and J usage is TRBJ1-5, with no clear D. The CDR3 sequence is 15 residues long. The germline V gene has CDR1 MNHNS and CDR2 SASEGT. V was shortened by 1 base and J by 5 bases, with 12 bases between the two germline ends.

This clone has only a few counts. The chain has TRBV2 and TRBJ2-6; D might be TRBD2 (5 bases). The CDR3 extends over 15 amino acids. V lost 3 bases and J 3 bases, leaving 9 bases between the germline ends. Germline V gene lookup returns CDR1 SNHLY and CDR2 FYNNEI. The CDR3 loop is CASSDARDGANVLTF. The CDR3 coding sequence is TGTGCCAGCAGTGATGCGAGGGATGGGGCCAACGTCCTGACTTTC.

V usage is TRBV5-1 and J usage is TRBJ1-1, with D perhaps matching TRBD1 (6 bases). The V end was cut by 4 bases, the J end by 5 bases, with 15 bases between. This CDR3 contains 14 residues. Germline V gene data show CDR1 as SGHRS and CDR2 as YFSETQ. CDR3 protein: CASSNGQRSTEAFF. DNA of the CDR3: TGCGCCAGCAGCAACGGACAGCGTTCAACTGAAGCTTTCTTT. Drawing the rest from reference TRBV5-1 and TRBJ1-1, the complete variable domain is KAGVTQTPRYLIKTRGQQVTLSCSPISGHRSVSWYQQTPGQGLQFLFEYFSETQRNKGNFPGRFSGRQFSNSRSEMNVSTLELGDSALYLCASSNGQRSTEAFFGQGTRLTVV.

With regard to this clone: This sample also contains other DNA sequences that code for the same CDR3. The J gene is TRBJ2-5, the V gene TRBV7-9; no firm D call. CDR3 size: 12 residues. Between the trimmed V and J ends, which lost 3 bases and 4 bases, there was a span of 6 bases. The germline gives CDR1 SEHNR, CDR2 FQNEAQ (reference sequence). The CDR3 DNA reads TGTGCCAGCAGCTTGAGCTCAGAGACCCAGTACTTC. This codes for CASSLSSETQYF. Drawing the rest from reference TRBV7-9 and TRBJ2-5, the complete variable domain is DTGVSQNPRHKITKRGQNVTFRCDPISEHNRLYWYRQTLGQGPEFLTYFQNEAQLEKSRLLSDRFSAERPKGSFSTLEIQRTEQGDSAMYLCASSLSSETQYFGPGTRLLVL.

The chain links TRBV12-3 or TRBV12-4 to TRBJ1-5; the D is unclear. V was trimmed by 3 bases and J by 0 bases, leaving 3 bases between them. This CDR3 has 13 amino acids. CDR3: CASSFNSNQPQHF. The CDR3 nucleotides read TGTGCCAGCAGTTTTAATAGCAATCAGCCCCAGCATTTT.

V is TRBV6-1 and J is TRBJ2-1; D remains ambiguous. Germline CDR1 is MNHNS and CDR2 is SASEGT. This CDR3 has 15 residues. The V and J ends lost 3 bases and 7 bases respectively, with 16 bases between them. CDR3 sequence: CASSDVQRTGNEQFF. In DNA form, the CDR3 reads TGTGCCAGCAGTGATGTTCAGCGTACTGGGAATGAGCAGTTCTTC.

This chain joins TRBV5-1 and TRBJ1-2, with 7 nucleotides matching TRBD1. Losses at the gene ends were 4 bases for V and 9 bases for J; bases not matched to a gene: 15. From germline, CDR1 is SGHRS and CDR2 YFSETQ. The CDR3 has 15 residues. In DNA form, the CDR3 reads TGCGCCAGCAGCCGAGGACCGGGACAGATTTCGAGCTACACCTTC. It codes for CASSRGPGQISSYTF.

CDR3 nucleotides: TGTGCCTGGAGCCTGGGACTTCACAATGAGCAGTTCTTC. Its protein product is CAWSLGLHNEQFF. The chain couples TRBV30 to TRBJ2-1; possible D gene TRBD2, 6 bases. This CDR3 is 13 amino acids long. Germline assignment: CDR1 GTSNPN and CDR2 SVGIG (reference sequence). V was cut by 3 bases and J by 5 bases, with 11 bases left in between.

The rearrangement links TRBV5-4 to TRBJ2-6; 10 bases are a match to TRBD1. The CDR3 is 18 residues long. V lost 0 bases, J lost 0 bases, and 3 bases stayed unmatched. Germline loops: CDR1 SGHNT, CDR2 YYREEE (reference sequence). The CDR3 spells CASSLGQGAYSGANVLTF. CDR3 coding DNA: TGTGCCAGCAGCTTGGGACAGGGGGCGTACTCTGGGGCCAACGTCCTGACTTTC.

The chain combines TRBV6-2 or TRBV6-3 with TRBJ2-3; D is perhaps TRBD2 (6 bases). Germline CDR1 and CDR2: MNHEY and SVGEGT. Trimming removed 4 bases at V and 6 bases at J, with 14 bases between. The CDR3 has 14 residues. The CDR3 loop reads CASSWESGGDTQYF. The CDR3 region has the DNA TGTGCCAGCAGTTGGGAATCCGGAGGGGATACGCAGTATTTT.

This clone came up once. The chain employs TRBV9 and TRBJ2-2, with 11 bases identical to TRBD1. This CDR3 is built from 16 residues. The germline V gene encodes CDR1 SGDLS and CDR2 YYNGEE. The CDR3 loop reads CASGSLLGQGAGELFF. The CDR3 nucleotides read TGTGCGAGCGGGAGCCTCTTGGGACAGGGGGCCGGGGAGCTGTTTTTT.

This clone was detected only once. The rearrangement links TRBV11-2 to TRBJ2-7; D is perhaps TRBD2 (6 bases). The V and J ends lost 1 base and 3 bases respectively, with 13 bases between them. Germline CDR1 is SGHAT and CDR2 is FQNNGV. The CDR3 is 15 residues long. CDR3 nucleotide sequence: TGTGCCAGCAGCTTAGGTTCTAGCGTTAACTACGAGCAGTACTTC. This translates into CASSLGSSVNYEQYF.

This chain joins TRBV9 and TRBJ2-1; TRBD2 aligns across 10 bases. V lost 3 bases to trimming and J lost 6 bases; unmatched junction nucleotides: 9. Germline V gives CDR1 SGDLS, CDR2 YYNGEE. The CDR3 is made up of 16 amino acids. The CDR3 coding sequence is TGTGCCAGCAGCGCGTTACTAGCGGGATTTAGCAATGAGCAGTTCTTC. Protein product: CASSALLAGFSNEQFF.

Concerning this clone itself: At one of its ends the junction is not consistent with the germline gene, which may arise from a read error. J is TRBJ2-2 and V is TRBV20-1, with 7 bases lining up with TRBD2. Germline assignment: CDR1 DFQATT and CDR2 SNEGSKA (reference sequence). The CDR3 contains 16 residues. Here the CDR3 reads CSASARTRHKPRGAVF. The CDR3 region has the DNA TGCAGTGCTAGTGCCCGGACTAGACATAAGCCCCGGGGAGCTGTTTTT.

This clone was detected only once. J is TRBJ2-5 and V is TRBV11-2; 11 nucleotides line up with TRBD2. Germline assignment: CDR1 SGHAT and CDR2 FQNNGV. With V trimmed by 2 bases and J by 4 bases, 6 bases remained unmatched. This CDR3 has 16 residues. The CDR3 DNA is TGTGCCAGCAGCTTATTTAGCGGGGGGGCCTTAGAGACCCAGTACTTC. Translating it yields CASSLFSGGALETQYF.

V is TRBV4-3 and J is TRBJ1-1; TRBD1 agrees at 9 bases. Germline V gives CDR1 LGHNA, CDR2 YSLEER. With 4 bases clipped from V and 4 bases from J, the junction kept 4 bases outside the gene matches. The CDR3 contains 14 residues. The CDR3 bases are TGCGCCAGCAGCCCGGGGACAGGGACCACTGAAGCTTTCTTT. Translated, it gives CASSPGTGTTEAFF.

The gene calls are TRBV2 and TRBJ2-1; D gene unclear. Trimming left V 6 bases short and J 8 bases short, with 14 bases between. Germline lookup yields CDR1 SNHLY and CDR2 FYNNEI. The CDR3 runs 13 residues. This chain's CDR3 is CASRLVTAHEQFF. The CDR3 DNA follows: TGTGCCAGCAGACTGGTCACAGCCCATGAGCAGTTCTTC.

The V gene is TRBV27, the J gene TRBJ2-7; 7 bases align to TRBD2. This CDR3 is 15 amino acids long. The germline gives CDR1 MNHEY, CDR2 SMNVEV (reference sequence). The V gene end was trimmed by 3 bases and the J gene end by 0 bases; junction bases not matched to a gene: 5. Here the CDR3 DNA reads TGTGCCAGCAGTTTCACCCTAGCGGCCTCCTACGAGCAGTACTTC. Encoded protein: CASSFTLAASYEQYF.

The rearrangement uses TRBV28 and TRBJ1-5, with a possible D match to TRBD1 (6 bases). The length of the CDR3 is 16 residues. The germline gives CDR1 MDHEN, CDR2 SYDVKM. V was trimmed by 6 bases and J by 3 bases, leaving 18 bases between them. The CDR3 DNA reads TGTGCCAGCAGGGGGGCAGGGCCTAGGTCCAATCAGCCCCAGCATTTT. It is translated as CASRGAGPRSNQPQHF.

The chain combines TRBV9 with TRBJ2-1; TRBD1 is a possible D gene (7 bases). Per germline, CDR1 SGDLS and CDR2 YYNGEE. The CDR3 covers 15 residues. V lost 0 bases to trimming and J lost 5 bases, with 12 bases between them. Here the CDR3 reads CASSVGQGGHNEQFF. CDR3 bases: TGTGCCAGCAGCGTAGGACAGGGAGGCCACAATGAGCAGTTCTTC.

The chain couples TRBV2 to TRBJ1-2; maybe TRBD1 (6 bases). Germline CDR1 reads SNHLY; CDR2 reads FYNNEI. This CDR3 region has 14 residues. V dropped 4 bases and J dropped 8 bases, with 17 bases sitting between them. CDR3 amino acids: CASSGPGAAAGYTF. In nucleotides, the CDR3 is TGTGCCAGCAGTGGCCCAGGGGCCGCGGCGGGCTACACCTTC.

The chain employs TRBV11-3 and TRBJ2-2; D unresolved. V was clipped by 4 bases and J by 4 bases, with 10 bases between them. The CDR3 is 14 residues long. Germline CDR1 SGHNT, CDR2 YENEEA. CDR3 residues: CASSSNPSTGELFF. DNA of the CDR3: TGTGCCAGCAGCTCCAATCCGAGCACCGGGGAGCTGTTTTTT.

The J gene is TRBJ1-2, the V gene TRBV2; no firm D call. Germline assignment: CDR1 SNHLY and CDR2 FYNNEI. The CDR3 has 13 residues. Trimming left V 3 bases short and J 3 bases short, with 8 bases between. CDR3 in DNA: TGTGCCAGCAGTGAGAGGCCAGACTATGGCTACACCTTC. The encoded protein is CASSERPDYGYTF. Combining the CDR3 with reference TRBV2 and TRBJ1-2 gives the whole variable domain EPEVTQTPSHQVTQMGQEVILRCVPISNHLYFYWYRQILGQKVEFLVSFYNNEISEKSEIFDDQFSVERPDGSNFTLKIRSTKLEDSAMYFCASSERPDYGYTFGSGTRLTVV.

The genes are TRBV9 and TRBJ2-7; 9 nucleotides match TRBD1. Per germline, CDR1 SGDLS and CDR2 YYNGEE. With 7 bases clipped from V and 5 bases from J, the junction kept 4 bases outside the gene matches. This CDR3 comprises 12 residues. CDR3 residues: CASGTGSHEQYF. The CDR3 DNA sequence: TGTGCCAGCGGGACAGGGTCCCACGAGCAGTACTTC.

This rearrangement joins TRBV18 to TRBJ2-1, with 11 positions matching TRBD2. Unmatched junction bases numbered 1, after V lost 2 bases and J lost 4 bases. Per germline, CDR1 KGHSH and CDR2 LQKENI. CDR3 length equals 15 residues. The CDR3 reads CASSPRTSGYNEQFF. CDR3 in DNA: TGTGCCAGCTCACCAAGGACTAGCGGGTACAATGAGCAGTTCTTC.